This T cell receptor (beta chain) was sequenced in a study of T cells in Graves' hyperthyroidism and ophthalmopathy. Amplified regions were TCR beta CDR3 sequences from RNA transcripts. In the first-round RT-PCR of the TCR CDR3, the HTBI primer set was used. TCRdb redid the calling of the multiplex PCR reads with MiXCR, one entry per CDR3 protein. This repertoire shows roughly 380,000 distinct CDR3 sequences, 13% found once; its top ten account for around 21%. This clonotype has only a few counts. This CDR3 has 13 residues. Germline lookup yields CDR1 SGHNT and CDR2 YYREEE (reference sequence). V was pared by 0 bases and J by 6 bases, with 7 bases between.

The gene calls are TRBV5-4 and TRBJ1-5, with unresolved D. This clonotype originated in a man aged 30 to 45 with Graves' hyperthyroidism that later progressed to Graves' ophthalmopathy. The sequenced material came from blood. DNA for the CDR3: TGTGCCAGCAGCTTGGGACAAAGTCAGCCCCAGCATTTT. Translation: CASSLGQSQPQHF.